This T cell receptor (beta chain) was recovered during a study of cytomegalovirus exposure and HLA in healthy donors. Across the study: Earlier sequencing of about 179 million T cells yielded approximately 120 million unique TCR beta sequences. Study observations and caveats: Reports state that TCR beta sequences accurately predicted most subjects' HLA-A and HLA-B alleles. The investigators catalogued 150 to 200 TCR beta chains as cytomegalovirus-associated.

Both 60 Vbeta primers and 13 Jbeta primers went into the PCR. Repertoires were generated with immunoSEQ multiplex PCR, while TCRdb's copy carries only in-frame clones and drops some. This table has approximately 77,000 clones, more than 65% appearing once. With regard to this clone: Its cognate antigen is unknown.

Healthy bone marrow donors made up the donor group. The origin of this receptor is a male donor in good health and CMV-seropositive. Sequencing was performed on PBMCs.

The CDR3 sequence: CASRSALGRGKETQYF. The CDR3 bases are TGTGCCAGCAGGTCAGCACTTGGACGGGGAAAAGAGACCCAGTACTTC. The rearrangement uses TRBV28 and TRBJ2-5, with a tentative D call TRBD2 (5 bases). Trimming took 6 bases from V and 3 from J, leaving 20 bases between them. CDR3 length equals 16 residues. CDR1 is MDHEN and CDR2 is SYDVKM in the germline V gene.